Below, 9 T cell receptor beta chains from the same sample are listed, as sequenced in a study of T-cell reconstitution after alpha-beta-depleted transplantation in children. Library preparation (for TCRbeta) was performed with unique molecular identifiers. TCRdb independently ran MiXCR on the PCR reads; one entry per CDR3 protein. The profile shows roughly 350,000 distinct CDR3 sequences, 15% to 20% of them singletons. The sample in question was PBMCs, mostly from graft donor cells, obtained 360 days after TCRalphabeta/CD19-depleted stem cell transplant. Receptors originate from a male patient aged 2 to 10 who had a stem cell transplant for acute lymphoblastic leukemia, so the T cells may come from the graft donor.

This clonotype was recorded many times. The chain couples TRBV20-1 to TRBJ2-1, with D tentatively TRBD2 (6 bases). The CDR3 is made up of 15 amino acids. V shed 0 bases and J shed 8 bases, with 17 bases lying between them. Germline CDR1 is DFQATT and CDR2 is SNEGSKA (reference sequence). This CDR3 reads CSARDRGSGNYEQFF. In DNA, the CDR3 is TGCAGTGCTAGAGATCGGGGTAGCGGAAACTATGAGCAGTTCTTC.

The sample holds a few counts of this clonotype. The rearrangement joins TRBV4-3 to TRBJ1-4; D is undetermined. The CDR3 spans 16 residues. From germline, CDR1 is LGHNA and CDR2 YSLEER. V was trimmed by 0 bases and J by 0 bases, leaving 8 bases between them. The chain's CDR3 is CASSQEGSATNEKLFF. The DNA for the CDR3 is TGCGCCAGCAGCCAAGAAGGCAGCGCAACTAATGAAAAACTGTTTTTT.

This clonotype was counted many times. The V gene is TRBV7-8, the J gene TRBJ2-7, with D possibly TRBD2 on 5 matching bases. The germline V gene encodes CDR1 SGHVS and CDR2 FQNEAQ. V gave up 5 bases and J gave up 1 base, with 15 bases separating them. The length of the CDR3 is 15 residues. CDR3 sequence: CASSPGRTPSYEQYF. The CDR3 DNA reads as TGTGCCAGCAGCCCCGGGCGGACTCCTTCCTACGAGCAGTACTTC. Full variable domain (rest looked up from reference TRBV7-8 and TRBJ2-7): GAGVSQSPRYKVAKRGQDVALRCDPISGHVSLFWYQQALGQGPEFLTYFQNEAQLDKSGLPSDRFFAERPEGSVSTLKIQRTQQEDSAVYLCASSPGRTPSYEQYFGPGTRLTVT.

There are a few counts of this clonotype. The V call is TRBV4-1, the J call TRBJ2-7; the D gene is possibly TRBD2 (6 bases). The CDR3 runs 15 residues. Trimming shortened V by 0 bases and J by 3 bases, and 12 bases separated the two germline ends. Germline V gives CDR1 MGHRA, CDR2 YSYEKL. The DNA of the CDR3 is TGCGCCAGCAGCCAAGATCCGCTAGCGAGCTACGAGCAGTACTTC. This translates into CASSQDPLASYEQYF.

This clonotype showed up just a few times. CDR3 in DNA: TGTGCCAGCGCCCGTTTGAACAAAAGCAACTATGGCTACACCTTC. It encodes CASARLNKSNYGYTF. This rearrangement joins TRBV6-1 to TRBJ1-2; D is undetermined. This CDR3 region has 15 residues. V shed 8 bases and J shed 2 bases, with 18 bases lying between them. The germline CDR1 and CDR2 sequences are MNHNS and SASEGT.

The chain carries TRBV12-3 or TRBV12-4 and TRBJ1-5; TRBD1 might be the D (5 bases). The CDR3 length is 15 residues. Deletions cut 7 bases from V and 1 base from J, with 14 bases between. CDR3 coding DNA: TGTGCCAGCACCATGGGGGAACGGAGCAATCAGCCCCAGCATTTT. Translating it yields CASTMGERSNQPQHF.

This clonotype appeared many times. This sequence joins TRBV20-1 and TRBJ2-6, with 8 bases identical to TRBD2. This CDR3 spans 13 amino acids. CDR1 and CDR2 from the germline V gene are DFQATT and SNEGSKA (reference sequence). V gave up 3 bases and J gave up 11 bases; unmatched junction bases: 6. The CDR3 region is CSASQGLAHVLTF. The CDR3 nucleotides read TGCAGTGCTAGCCAAGGACTAGCTCACGTCCTGACTTTC.

V is TRBV4-2 and J is TRBJ2-1, with a possible D match to TRBD1 (5 bases). The ends were cut back, 0 bases at V and 2 bases at J, with 14 bases in the middle. The CDR3 has 17 amino acids. CDR1 is LGHNA and CDR2 is YNFKEQ in the germline V gene. CDR3 region: CASSQDLPGFTYNEQFF. The CDR3 coding sequence is TGTGCCAGCAGCCAAGATCTGCCAGGGTTCACCTACAATGAGCAGTTCTTC.

At least ten counts were recorded for this clonotype. This rearrangement joins TRBV7-9 to TRBJ2-7, with D possibly matching TRBD2 (6 bases). V was pared by 4 bases and J by 12 bases, with 16 bases between. CDR1 and CDR2 (germline): SEHNR, FQNEAQ (reference sequence). This CDR3 contains 12 residues. CDR3 DNA: TGTGCCAGCAGCTCGGACGCATGGAGGGGGTACTTC. Protein product: CASSSDAWRGYF.